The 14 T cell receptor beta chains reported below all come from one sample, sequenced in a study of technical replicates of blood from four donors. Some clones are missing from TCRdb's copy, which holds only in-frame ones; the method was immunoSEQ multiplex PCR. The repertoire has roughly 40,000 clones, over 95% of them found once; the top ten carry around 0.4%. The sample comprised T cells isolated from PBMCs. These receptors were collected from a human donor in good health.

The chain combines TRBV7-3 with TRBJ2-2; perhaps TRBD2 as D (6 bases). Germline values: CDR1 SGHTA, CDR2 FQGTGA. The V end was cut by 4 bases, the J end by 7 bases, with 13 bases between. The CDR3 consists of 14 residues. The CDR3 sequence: CASSSGLAGGELFF. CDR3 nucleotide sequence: TGTGCCAGCAGCTCGGGACTGGCGGGCGGGGAGCTGTTTTTT.

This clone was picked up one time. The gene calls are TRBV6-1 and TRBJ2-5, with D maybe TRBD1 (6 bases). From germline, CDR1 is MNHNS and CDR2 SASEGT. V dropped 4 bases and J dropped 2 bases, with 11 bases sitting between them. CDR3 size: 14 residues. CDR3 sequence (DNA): TGTGCCAGCAGTGTTGAGGGGGAGCAAGAGACCCAGTACTTC. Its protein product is CASSVEGEQETQYF.

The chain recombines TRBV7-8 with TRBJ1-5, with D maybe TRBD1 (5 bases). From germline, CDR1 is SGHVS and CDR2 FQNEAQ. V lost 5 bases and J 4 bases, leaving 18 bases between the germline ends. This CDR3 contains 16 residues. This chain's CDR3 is CASSPGPPLENQPQHF. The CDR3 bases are TGTGCCAGCAGCCCAGGGCCACCCCTGGAGAATCAGCCCCAGCATTTT.

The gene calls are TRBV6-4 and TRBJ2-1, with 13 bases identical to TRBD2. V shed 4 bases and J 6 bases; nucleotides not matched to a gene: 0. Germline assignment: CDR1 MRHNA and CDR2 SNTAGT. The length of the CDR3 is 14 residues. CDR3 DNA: TGTGCCAGCAGTGGGACTAGCGGGAGCAATGAGCAGTTCTTC. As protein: CASSGTSGSNEQFF.

The CDR3 loop reads CASSVMEGYTF. Here the CDR3 DNA reads TGTGCCAGCAGTGTAATGGAGGGCTACACCTTC. The J gene is TRBJ1-2, the V gene TRBV2; no clear D. The V and J ends lost 4 bases and 8 bases respectively, with 8 bases between them. The CDR3 is made up of 11 amino acids. Germline V gene lookup returns CDR1 SNHLY and CDR2 FYNNEI.

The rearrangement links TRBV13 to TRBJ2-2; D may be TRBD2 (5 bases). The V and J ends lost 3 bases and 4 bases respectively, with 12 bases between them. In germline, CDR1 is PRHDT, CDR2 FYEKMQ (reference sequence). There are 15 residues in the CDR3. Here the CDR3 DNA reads TGTGCCAGCAGCTTCGACCGCGCGGGCACCGGGGAGCTGTTTTTT. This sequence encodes CASSFDRAGTGELFF.

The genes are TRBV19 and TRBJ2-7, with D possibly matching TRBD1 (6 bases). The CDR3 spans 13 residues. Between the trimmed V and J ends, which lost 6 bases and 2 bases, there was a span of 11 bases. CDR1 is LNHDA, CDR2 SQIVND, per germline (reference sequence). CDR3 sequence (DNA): TGTGCCAGTAGCAGGGGTCTGGCCTACGAGCAGTACTTC. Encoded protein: CASSRGLAYEQYF.

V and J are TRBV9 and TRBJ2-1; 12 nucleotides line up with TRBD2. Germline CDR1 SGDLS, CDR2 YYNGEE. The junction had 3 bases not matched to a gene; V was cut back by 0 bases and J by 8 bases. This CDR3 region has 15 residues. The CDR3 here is CASSVALAGGHEQFF. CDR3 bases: TGTGCCAGCAGCGTAGCTCTAGCGGGAGGGCATGAGCAGTTCTTC.

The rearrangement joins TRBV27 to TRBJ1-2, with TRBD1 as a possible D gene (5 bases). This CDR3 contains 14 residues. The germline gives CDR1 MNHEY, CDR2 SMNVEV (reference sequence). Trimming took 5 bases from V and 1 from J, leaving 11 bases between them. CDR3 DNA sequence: TGTGCCAGCAGTCATCAGGGTGATAACTATGGCTACACCTTC. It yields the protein CASSHQGDNYGYTF.

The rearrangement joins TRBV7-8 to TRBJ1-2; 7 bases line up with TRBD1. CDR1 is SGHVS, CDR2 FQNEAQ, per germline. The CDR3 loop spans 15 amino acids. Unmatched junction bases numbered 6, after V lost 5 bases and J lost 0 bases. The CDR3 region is CASSPGDSTNYGYTF. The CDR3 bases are TGTGCCAGCAGCCCAGGGGACAGTACTAACTATGGCTACACCTTC.

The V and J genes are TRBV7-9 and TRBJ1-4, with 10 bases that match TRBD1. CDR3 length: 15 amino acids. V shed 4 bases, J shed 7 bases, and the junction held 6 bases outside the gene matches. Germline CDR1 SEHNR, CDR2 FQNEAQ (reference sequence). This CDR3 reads CASSSFGTGVEKLFF. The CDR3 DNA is TGTGCCAGCAGCTCTTTCGGGACAGGGGTTGAAAAACTGTTTTTT.

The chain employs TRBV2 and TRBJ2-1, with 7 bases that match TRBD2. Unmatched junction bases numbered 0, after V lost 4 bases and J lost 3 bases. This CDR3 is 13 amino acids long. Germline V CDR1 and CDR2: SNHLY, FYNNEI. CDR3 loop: CASSGGGYNEQFF. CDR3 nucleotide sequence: TGTGCCAGCAGTGGGGGGGGCTACAATGAGCAGTTCTTC.

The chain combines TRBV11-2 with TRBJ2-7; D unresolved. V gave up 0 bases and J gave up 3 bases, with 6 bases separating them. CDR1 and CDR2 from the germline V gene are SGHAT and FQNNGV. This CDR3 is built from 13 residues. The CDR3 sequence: CASSLEPVYEQYF. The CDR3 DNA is TGTGCCAGCAGCTTAGAACCGGTCTACGAGCAGTACTTC.

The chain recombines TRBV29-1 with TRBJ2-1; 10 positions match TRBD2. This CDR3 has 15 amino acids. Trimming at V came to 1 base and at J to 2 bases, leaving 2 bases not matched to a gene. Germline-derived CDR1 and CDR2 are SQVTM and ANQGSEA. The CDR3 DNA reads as TGCAGCGTTGAAGTCACTAGCGGGACCTACAATGAGCAGTTCTTC. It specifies CSVEVTSGTYNEQFF.